The 21 T cell receptor beta chains presented below share a single source sample, sequenced in a study of CD8+ T cells in alopecia areata. Extracted from the samples, RNA was reverse transcribed into cDNA to serve as the sequencing template. Using immunoSEQ multiplex PCR, the repertoire was profiled, and TCRdb retains in-frame clones only, with some absent. This table has a few hundred thousand clones, approximately 57% appearing once. The treatment: oral pan-JAK inhibitor, 5-10 mg twice daily. Sequencing used CD4+ T cells sorted from blood, obtained at week 4, from a patient treated with tofacitinib. These receptors were taken from a human donor with alopecia areata.

In the case of this clone: Other DNA variants within this sample encode the same CDR3. The chain uses TRBV30 and TRBJ1-6; perhaps TRBD1 as D (5 bases). The CDR3 totals 13 residues. The germline V gene has CDR1 GTSNPN and CDR2 SVGIG (reference sequence). Trimming shortened V by 3 bases and J by 7 bases, and 10 bases separated the two germline ends. This chain's CDR3 is CAWSGQGNSPLHF. CDR3 DNA sequence: TGTGCCTGGAGCGGACAAGGAAATTCACCCCTCCACTTT.

The chain couples TRBV29-1 to TRBJ2-5, with D perhaps matching TRBD2 (6 bases). The V end was cut by 5 bases, the J end by 3 bases, with 16 bases between. The CDR3 sequence is 14 residues long. Germline CDR1 and CDR2: SQVTM and ANQGSEA. The CDR3 DNA is TGCAGCGTTAGGGGACTTGAGTTCAAAGAGACCCAGTACTTC. It translates to CSVRGLEFKETQYF.

The V and J genes are TRBV7-2 and TRBJ2-5; perhaps TRBD2 as D (5 bases). Germline CDR1 reads SGHTA; CDR2 reads FQGNSA. The germline V and J ends were trimmed by 2 bases and 6 bases, with 10 bases remaining between them. The CDR3 runs 13 residues. The CDR3 sequence is CASSLLREQTQYF. DNA for the CDR3: TGTGCCAGCAGCTTACTACGGGAACAGACCCAGTACTTC.

This chain's CDR3 is CASTLSGTGGYEQYF. CDR3 sequence (DNA): TGTGCCAGTACCTTATCCGGGACAGGGGGTTACGAGCAGTACTTC. The chain employs TRBV19 and TRBJ2-7, with 11 bases aligning to TRBD1. CDR3 length: 15 amino acids. The germline gives CDR1 LNHDA, CDR2 SQIVND (reference sequence). V lost 7 bases to trimming and J lost 4 bases; unmatched junction nucleotides: 9.

The DNA of the CDR3 is TGTGCCAGCTCACCCCAATCCCCCGGGGATAATGAAGCTTTCTTT. Protein sequence: CASSPQSPGDNEAFF. The V call is TRBV18, the J call TRBJ1-1, with D unclear. The germline gives CDR1 KGHSH, CDR2 LQKENI. V lost 3 bases to trimming and J lost 7 bases, with 18 bases between them. The CDR3 contains 15 residues.

The genes are TRBV5-1 and TRBJ1-2, with unresolved D. Germline CDR1 is SGHRS and CDR2 is YFSETQ. The CDR3 runs to 15 residues. The germline V and J ends were trimmed by 0 bases and 0 bases, with 9 bases remaining between them. The CDR3 DNA follows: TGCGCCAGCAGCTTGGTTACCGGGGCTAACTATGGCTACACCTTC. This encodes CASSLVTGANYGYTF.

The chain has TRBV27 and TRBJ1-6; no clear D. This CDR3 has 12 residues. Germline V gene sequence: CDR1 MNHEY, CDR2 SMNVEV (reference sequence). Trimming removed 3 bases at V and 5 bases at J, with 2 bases between. Here the CDR3 reads CASSFNNSPLHF. The CDR3 DNA reads TGTGCCAGCAGTTTTAATAATTCACCCCTCCACTTT.

This clone came up a few times. The chain uses TRBV7-9 and TRBJ1-2; D is unresolved. The CDR3 extends over 13 amino acids. Trimming left V 4 bases short and J 2 bases short, with 8 bases between. CDR1 and CDR2 from the germline V gene are SEHNR and FQNEAQ (reference sequence). This CDR3 is CASSSTENYGYTF. The CDR3 nucleotides read TGTGCCAGCAGCTCTACAGAGAACTATGGCTACACCTTC.

This clone came up a few times. V usage is TRBV29-1 and J usage is TRBJ1-2; a weak D match, TRBD1 (5 bases). This CDR3 is 12 amino acids long. Germline lookup yields CDR1 SQVTM and CDR2 ANQGSEA. V dropped 4 bases and J dropped 3 bases, with 9 bases sitting between them. The DNA for the CDR3 is TGCAGCGTTGTGGGGCCGTACTATGGCTACACCTTC. This gives the protein CSVVGPYYGYTF. Variable domain in full (rest from reference TRBV29-1 and TRBJ1-2): SAVISQKPSRDICQRGTSLTIQCQVDSQVTMMFWYRQQPGQSLTLIATANQGSEATYESGFVIDKFPISRPNLTFSTLTVSNMSPEDSSIYLCSVVGPYYGYTFGSGTRLTVV.

Only a few counts were recorded for this clone. This chain links TRBV19 with TRBJ1-2; unclear D gene. The CDR3 length is 13 residues. Trimming shortened V by 5 bases and J by 5 bases, and 12 bases separated the two germline ends. Germline V gene sequence: CDR1 LNHDA, CDR2 SQIVND (reference sequence). The CDR3 DNA reads as TGTGCCAGTAGTCACCCACAGAGGTATGGCTACACCTTC. Residues: CASSHPQRYGYTF.

The V gene is TRBV29-1, the J gene TRBJ2-1; TRBD2 aligns across 13 bases. The CDR3 is 15 amino acids. Germline values: CDR1 SQVTM, CDR2 ANQGSEA. V was pared by 4 bases and J by 7 bases, with 7 bases of the junction left unmatched. The CDR3 loop reads CSVAQLAGGRNEQFF. CDR3 in DNA: TGCAGCGTTGCCCAACTAGCGGGGGGGCGGAATGAGCAGTTCTTC.

This rearrangement joins TRBV30 to TRBJ1-5; a weak D match, TRBD1 (6 bases). Trimming cost V 3 bases and J 2 bases, with 11 bases left between them. In germline, CDR1 is GTSNPN, CDR2 SVGIG (reference sequence). The CDR3 contains 14 residues. DNA for the CDR3: TGTGCCTGGAGGGAGCGGGGGCGCAATCAGCCCCAGCATTTT. Its protein product is CAWRERGRNQPQHF.

This chain connects TRBV23-1 to TRBJ1-1; 9 bases match TRBD1. TRBV23-1 is filed as an ORF, its function uncertain. The CDR3 sequence is 14 residues long. Trimming cost V 1 base and J 10 bases; bases outside gene matches: 7. CDR3 in DNA: TGCGCCAGCAGTCAATGCGGGGGACAGGGAAGAGCTTTCTTT. Translated: CASSQCGGQGRAFF.

There are a few counts of this clone. The chain is built from TRBV29-1 and TRBJ1-5, with D tentatively TRBD1 (6 bases). CDR3 length equals 13 residues. V lost 7 bases and J 7 bases, leaving 17 bases between the germline ends. The V gene's germline CDR1 is SQVTM and CDR2 ANQGSEA. The CDR3 spells CSGGAGDGQPQHF. CDR3 in DNA: TGCAGCGGGGGGGCCGGAGACGGGCAGCCCCAGCATTTT.

V and J are TRBV6-6 and TRBJ1-5, with a weak D call TRBD1 (5 bases). Trimming cost V 2 bases and J 6 bases, with 8 bases left between them. This CDR3 spans 13 amino acids. Germline V gene lookup returns CDR1 MNHNY and CDR2 SVGAGI (reference sequence). The CDR3 region has the DNA TGTGCCAGCAGTTACACAGGAAGTCAGCCCCAGCATTTT. Its translation is CASSYTGSQPQHF.

V gene TRBV25-1 combines with J gene TRBJ2-2, with D maybe TRBD1 (6 bases). The CDR3 spans 15 residues. The germline V gene has CDR1 MGHDK and CDR2 SYGVNS. Deletions cut 2 bases from V and 0 bases from J, with 7 bases between. In nucleotides, the CDR3 is TGTGCCAGCAGTGAAGACAGGCCGAACACCGGGGAGCTGTTTTTT. It translates to CASSEDRPNTGELFF. Drawing the rest from reference TRBV25-1 and TRBJ2-2, the complete variable domain is EADIYQTPRYLVIGTGKKITLECSQTMGHDKMYWYQQDPGMELHLIHYSYGVNSTEKGDLSSESTVSRIRTEHFPLTLESARPSHTSQYLCASSEDRPNTGELFFGEGSRLTVL.

This chain links TRBV28 with TRBJ2-7, with TRBD2 as a possible D gene (6 bases). This CDR3 contains 13 residues. The V gene's germline CDR1 is MDHEN and CDR2 SYDVKM. Deletions cut 1 base from V and 5 bases from J, with 9 bases between. CDR3 residues: CASSLSVADEQYF. The CDR3 nucleotides read TGTGCCAGCAGTTTATCGGTAGCGGACGAGCAGTACTTC.

V gene TRBV4-3 combines with J gene TRBJ1-6, with a tentative D call TRBD1 (5 bases). This CDR3 spans 14 amino acids. Germline CDR1 reads LGHNA; CDR2 reads YSLEER. Trimming pared 4 bases from V and 5 bases from J, leaving 9 bases between. The CDR3 is CASSPGSHNSPLHF. The CDR3 coding sequence is TGCGCCAGCAGCCCAGGGAGTCATAATTCACCCCTCCACTTT.

The genes are TRBV7-2 and TRBJ1-1; D remains unclear. Deletions cut 1 base from V and 8 bases from J, with 8 bases between. The germline CDR1 and CDR2 sequences are SGHTA and FQGNSA. The CDR3 length is 12 residues. The CDR3 loop reads CASSLVLTEAFF. In DNA form, the CDR3 reads TGTGCCAGCAGCTTAGTGCTTACAGAAGCTTTCTTT.

The V gene is TRBV4-1, the J gene TRBJ2-3, with D perhaps matching TRBD2 (6 bases). Germline values: CDR1 MGHRA, CDR2 YSYEKL. The CDR3 extends over 14 amino acids. Trimming took 0 bases from V and 9 from J, leaving 13 bases between them. CDR3 sequence: CASSQDFQGGTQYF. The CDR3 nucleotides are TGCGCCAGCAGCCAAGATTTCCAGGGAGGAACGCAGTATTTT.

This clone showed up just a few times. The V and J genes are TRBV18 and TRBJ1-6, with a weak D call TRBD1 (5 bases). The CDR3 is 14 residues long. CDR1 and CDR2 from the germline V gene are KGHSH and LQKENI. V was shortened by 1 base and J by 9 bases, with 10 bases between the two germline ends. The CDR3 sequence is CASSPRGVGSPLHF. CDR3 bases: TGTGCCAGCTCACCACGGGGCGTTGGTTCACCCCTCCACTTT.